This T cell receptor beta chain emerged from a study of blood T cells in healthy people across ages. A second PCR, run for about 6 to 12 cycles, used a sample-barcoded 5' primer plus a J-beta primer mix. The authors tagged each cDNA molecule using a template-switch adaptor with 12 random nucleotides. Samples each returned at least 2.5 million CDR3-containing paired-end reads. TCRdb recomputed calls from the 5' RACE reads with MiXCR, one row per CDR3 protein. The sample consists of 700,000 to 950,000 distinct CDR3 sequences, more than 45% of them appearing once. V was clipped by 10 bases and J by 3 bases, with 5 bases between them. CDR1 is KGHDR, CDR2 SFDVKD, per germline. The CDR3 has 11 residues. General study findings and limits: Calculation of diversity from one million T cells yielded estimates considered to be underestimates.

Details on this clonotype: What it binds is unknown.

The chain combines TRBV24-1 with TRBJ2-2; D may be TRBD1 or TRBD2 (5 bases each). The clonotype originates from a young man in good health. Sequenced material: blood. The CDR3 DNA reads as TGTGCCACGGGGGACACCGGGGAGCTGTTTTTT. It codes for CATGDTGELFF.